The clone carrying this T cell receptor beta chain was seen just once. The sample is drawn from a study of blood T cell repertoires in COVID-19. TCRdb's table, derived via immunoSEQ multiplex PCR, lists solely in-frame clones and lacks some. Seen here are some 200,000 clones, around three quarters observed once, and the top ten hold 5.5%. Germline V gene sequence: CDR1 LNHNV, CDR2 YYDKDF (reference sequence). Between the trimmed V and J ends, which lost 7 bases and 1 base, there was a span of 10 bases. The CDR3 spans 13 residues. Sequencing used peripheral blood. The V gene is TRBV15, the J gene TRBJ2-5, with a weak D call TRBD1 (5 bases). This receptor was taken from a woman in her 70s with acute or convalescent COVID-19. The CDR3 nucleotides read TGTGCCACCACCGAAGGGGTCCAAGAGACCCAGTACTTC. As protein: CATTEGVQETQYF.